Sequencing of this T cell receptor (beta chain) was carried out in a study of T-cell memory formation after mild COVID-19. The CDR3 has 16 amino acids. Germline V gene lookup returns CDR1 LGHDT and CDR2 YNNKEL (reference sequence). V lost 3 bases, J lost 0 bases, and 12 bases lay in between. Constant-segment primers served in 5'RACE that generated TCR alpha and TCR beta cDNA libraries bearing sample barcodes and UMIs. A single record per CDR3 protein comes from TCRdb applying MiXCR to the 5' RACE reads. The sample includes about 150,000 distinct CDR3 sequences, over 10% of them seen just once. Sequences were obtained from PBMCs or a T cell subset sorted from them (not recorded which). This receptor was identified in a man between 18 and 29 years old who had mild COVID-19 (a few samples of this study predate the infection). Cell type and time point are not known. This chain joins TRBV3-1 and TRBJ2-1; D not certain. CDR3 sequence: CASSQVMSSSYNEQFF. CDR3 bases: TGTGCCAGCAGCCAGGTCATGAGTAGCTCCTACAATGAGCAGTTCTTC.